This T cell receptor beta chain comes out of a study of T-cell reconstitution after alpha-beta-depleted transplantation in children. Between the trimmed V and J ends, which lost 9 bases and 2 bases, there was a span of 14 bases. In germline, CDR1 is SNHLY, CDR2 FYNNEI. The CDR3 runs 15 residues. Unique molecular identifiers were built into the TCRbeta library. Using its own MiXCR run on the PCR reads, TCRdb lists one record per CDR3 protein. The sample has about 980,000 distinct CDR3 sequences; roughly 29% are singletons. Concerning this clonotype itself: The target antigen is unknown.

General observations from the study: Recipient T cells and thymic progenitors that survived were the source of the high TCRbeta diversity seen at day 60 in some patients.

The material was PBMCs, mostly from graft donor cells, obtained 360 days after TCRalphabeta/CD19-depleted stem cell transplant. This clonotype originated in a boy under three years old who had a stem cell transplant for SCID, so the T cells may come from the graft donor. J is TRBJ2-6 and V is TRBV2; D remains unclear. CDR3 in amino acids: CARSSGGAGANVLTF. CDR3 DNA sequence: TGTGCCAGATCCTCAGGTGGGGCTGGGGCCAACGTCCTGACTTTC.